These 17 T cell receptor beta chains share one sample of origin, sequenced in a study of Graves' ophthalmopathy and Graves' hyperthyroidism. TCR beta CDR3 regions were amplified from RNA transcripts. Investigators did first-round RT-PCR with HTBI primers, then second-round multiplex PCR. One entry per CDR3 protein results from TCRdb running MiXCR on the multiplex PCR reads. The data show tens of thousands of distinct CDR3 sequences, 45% to 55% seen once. Sequencing input: peripheral blood. The source is an adult woman with stable Graves' hyperthyroidism.

This clonotype was seen only once. Relative to the germline gene, one junction end is altered; a read error may explain this. The chain has TRBV5-1 and TRBJ2-7, with a tentative D call TRBD2 (6 bases). Germline V gene lookup returns CDR1 SGHRS and CDR2 YFSETQ. The CDR3 consists of 14 residues. The CDR3 region is CASSLSGEYYEQYF. The CDR3 DNA sequence: TGTGCCAGCAGCTTGTCGGGGGAGTACTACGAGCAGTACTTC.

This clonotype was seen ten or more times. J is TRBJ2-7 and V is TRBV6-6; D call uncertain. This CDR3 spans 12 amino acids. Trimming pared 2 bases from V and 6 bases from J, leaving 8 bases between. In germline, CDR1 is MNHNY, CDR2 SVGAGI (reference sequence). The CDR3 region is CASSYPYFEQYF. The CDR3 region has the DNA TGTGCCAGCAGTTACCCCTATTTCGAGCAGTACTTC.

The rearrangement joins TRBV4-2 to TRBJ2-6, with 12 nucleotides matching TRBD1. Germline lookup yields CDR1 LGHNA and CDR2 YNFKEQ. Trimming took 3 bases from V and 2 from J; bases not matched to a gene: 14. The CDR3 totals 21 residues. CDR3 nucleotides: TGTGCCAGCAGCCAGTTTTGGCTAGGGGGACAGGGGGCGGCTGGGGCCAACGTCCTGACTTTC. This codes for CASSQFWLGGQGAAGANVLTF.

This clonotype was seen at least ten times. A much larger clone lies a single base off, so this may be a read error. The chain couples TRBV10-3 to TRBJ2-5, with D perhaps assigned TRBD1 or TRBD2 (5 bases each). The V gene's germline CDR1 is ENHRY and CDR2 SYGVKD. The CDR3 is made up of 15 amino acids. For the CDR3, the DNA is TGTGCCACCAGTGAATCCGGGACCGGTGGGGAGACCCAGTACTTC. Translating it yields CATSESGTGGETQYF.

This clonotype was seen a single time. This chain uses TRBV20-1 with TRBJ1-4; the D is unclear. The V and J ends lost 5 bases and 10 bases respectively, with 14 bases between them. The CDR3 has 12 residues. Per the germline V gene, CDR1 is DFQATT and CDR2 is SNEGSKA (reference sequence). The CDR3 DNA sequence: TGCAGTGCTGCACGACTCTCTGGAAAACTGTTTTTT. It encodes CSAARLSGKLFF.

The CDR3, as DNA: TGCAGTGCTAGAGGCGCTAGCGTGAACCAAGAGACCCAGTACTTC. It yields the protein CSARGASVNQETQYF. The chain uses TRBV20-1 and TRBJ2-5; a weak D match, TRBD2 (6 bases). The CDR3 spans 15 residues. V was clipped by 1 base and J by 0 bases, with 12 bases between them. In germline, CDR1 is DFQATT, CDR2 SNEGSKA (reference sequence).

This clonotype appeared many times. V usage is TRBV12-3 or TRBV12-4 and J usage is TRBJ2-7; TRBD1 agrees at 8 bases. There are 15 residues in the CDR3. Trimming removed 0 bases from V and 0 bases from J; junction bases left unmatched: 1. The CDR3 spells CASSLAGQGSYEQYF. CDR3 sequence (DNA): TGTGCCAGCAGTTTAGCAGGACAGGGCTCCTACGAGCAGTACTTC.

This clonotype was observed many times. The chain carries TRBV6-1 and TRBJ2-3; D possibly corresponds to TRBD1 (6 bases). The CDR3 has 15 amino acids. V was cut by 6 bases and J by 2 bases, with 15 bases left in between. CDR1 MNHNS and CDR2 SASEGT come from the germline V gene. The CDR3 DNA reads TGTGCCAGCAGCGAGGACAGACCGATCACAGATACGCAGTATTTT. Translation gives CASSEDRPITDTQYF.

In regard to this clonotype: The conserved phenylalanine or tryptophan is not found at the CDR3 terminus, so this likely reflects a read error. The chain couples TRBV11-3 to TRBJ1-1; a weak D match, TRBD1 (5 bases). With 3 bases removed from V and 0 bases from J, the gap between germline ends came to 8 bases. The CDR3 is made up of 14 amino acids. Germline-derived CDR1 and CDR2 are SGHNT and YENEEA. The CDR3 loop reads CASSFGAMNTEAFS. Written as DNA, the CDR3 is TGTGCCAGCAGCTTTGGGGCCATGAACACTGAAGCTTTCTCT.

In its sample, this clonotype was seen many times. The rearrangement links TRBV11-2 to TRBJ1-1, with TRBD1 as a possible D gene (5 bases). The CDR3 runs to 14 residues. Germline loops: CDR1 SGHAT, CDR2 FQNNGV. Deletions cut 1 base from V and 4 bases from J, with 10 bases between. Written as DNA, the CDR3 is TGTGCCAGCAGCTTAGTAGCCCAGGGCACTGAAGCTTTCTTT. Its translation is CASSLVAQGTEAFF.

The rearrangement uses TRBV7-8 and TRBJ2-3, with TRBD2 identical over 10 bases. The CDR3 length is 20 residues. Germline trimming cut 1 base from V and 2 bases from J; bases unmatched to any gene: 15. The germline gives CDR1 SGHVS, CDR2 FQNEAQ. This CDR3 is CASSLEVQFASGGSTDTQYF. The CDR3 region has the DNA TGTGCCAGCAGCTTAGAGGTGCAGTTCGCTAGCGGGGGATCCACAGATACGCAGTATTTT.

This clonotype showed up just a few times. DNA for the CDR3: TGTGCCAGCAGCTTGACCAGGGGGTCACCCCTCCACTTT. It is translated as CASSLTRGSPLHF. The rearrangement uses TRBV7-8 and TRBJ1-6, with 7 bases that match TRBD1. The CDR3 sequence is 13 residues long. V lost 3 bases and J lost 10; bases outside the gene matches: 3. Germline-derived CDR1 and CDR2 are SGHVS and FQNEAQ.

This clonotype has at least ten counts. The genes are TRBV7-9 and TRBJ1-1; 11 nucleotides line up with TRBD1. The germline V gene has CDR1 SEHNR and CDR2 FQNEAQ (reference sequence). The CDR3 runs 18 residues. Losses at the gene ends were 5 bases for V and 4 bases for J; bases not matched to a gene: 15. CDR3 bases: TGTGCCAGCAGCCCCAGGACAGGGGGCGGACTCAGGGGCACTGAAGCTTTCTTT. Amino acid sequence: CASSPRTGGGLRGTEAFF.

This clonotype was counted many times. The J gene is TRBJ1-5, the V gene TRBV10-3, with a weak D call TRBD1 (5 bases). Trimming took off 4 bases at V and 4 bases at J, with 14 bases between the two ends. Germline V lookup: CDR1 ENHRY, CDR2 SYGVKD. This CDR3 has 15 residues. The CDR3 loop reads CAISAGTSLNQPQHF. In DNA, the CDR3 is TGTGCCATCAGTGCAGGGACCTCCCTGAATCAGCCCCAGCATTTT.

V and J are TRBV20-1 and TRBJ1-6, with TRBD1 as a possible D gene (6 bases). The CDR3 covers 12 residues. V was shortened by 7 bases and J by 9 bases, with 13 bases between the two germline ends. The germline gives CDR1 DFQATT, CDR2 SNEGSKA (reference sequence). The DNA for the CDR3 is TGCAGTGATGGGGGCGCGGGTTCACCCCTCCACTTT. It codes for CSDGGAGSPLHF.

A single count supports this clonotype. V usage is TRBV2 and J usage is TRBJ2-7; perhaps TRBD1 as D (6 bases). Trimming removed 7 bases from V and 2 bases from J, with 12 bases in between. The CDR3 covers 13 residues. Per the germline V gene, CDR1 is SNHLY and CDR2 is FYNNEI. CDR3 bases: TGTGCCAGCACGGACAGCACTGCCTACGAGCAGTACTTC. It encodes CASTDSTAYEQYF.

This sequence joins TRBV5-1 and TRBJ1-3; D is unclear. This CDR3 region has 16 residues. Germline V lookup: CDR1 SGHRS, CDR2 YFSETQ. Trimming removed 4 bases at V and 8 bases at J, with 22 bases between. CDR3 sequence: CASSLGPGGLGYTIYF. The DNA for the CDR3 is TGCGCCAGCAGCCTTGGGCCAGGAGGTCTCGGCTACACCATATATTTT.